The source of this TCR beta chain is a study of cytomegalovirus exposure and HLA in healthy donors. Background on the study: Assignment to the Caucasian-associated ancestry cluster applied to more than 75% of the approximately 360 genotyped donors. General study findings and limits: Cytomegalovirus status was reportedly diagnosed by the classifier with high specificity and sensitivity. Segments of the TCR beta V type were, in most cases, productive about 87% or about 30% of the time in an earlier analysis.

The PCR was carried out with 60 Vbeta primers and 13 Jbeta primers. Data came from immunoSEQ multiplex PCR; TCRdb stores just in-frame clones and leaves some out. The sample lists some 190,000 clones, roughly 80% occurring once. V lost 2 bases, J lost 5 bases, and 7 bases lay in between. The V gene's germline CDR1 is MNHEY and CDR2 SVGAGI. This CDR3 has 13 amino acids. This clone was recorded a few times. No antigen is known for it. J is TRBJ1-5 and V is TRBV6-5; D is unclear. Material for sequencing was PBMCs. The source is a male donor in good health and CMV-seronegative. This chain's CDR3 is CASSYRLDQPQHF. The CDR3, as DNA: TGTGCCAGCAGTTACCGACTAGATCAGCCCCAGCATTTT.